These T cell receptor beta chains were read from a single sample in a study of OX40 agonist ivuxolimab in advanced cancers. The assay was immunoSEQ multiplex PCR, and TCRdb's table has in-frame clones only and misses some. The data contain 54,000 or so clones, 80% of them singletons. The source was CD4+ or CD8+ T cells sorted from blood, collected in a trial of the OX40 agonist ivuxolimab. The receptors derive from an adult with an advanced solid tumor such as melanoma, head and neck, liver or kidney cancer. Each CDR3 is given with its conserved first and last residue. The D gene is left open where the match is weak. Clone size appears in some rows only: once, few, many, or a class for an expanded clone.

V: TRBV5-1
D: -
J: TRBJ1-2
length: 14
size: -
CDR3: CASSFGTANYGYTF
DNA: TGCGCCAGCAGCTTCGGTACGGCTAACTATGGCTACACCTTC

V: TRBV14
D: -
J: TRBJ2-7
length: 17
size: -
CDR3: CASSLELSPGYSYEQYF
DNA: TGTGCCAGCAGCCTGGAGCTTTCTCCAGGGTACAGCTACGAGCAGTACTTC

V: TRBV6-5
D: -
J: TRBJ1-2
length: 16
size: -
CDR3: CASSYRKRPPERGYTF
DNA: TGTGCCAGCAGTTATCGCAAGAGGCCCCCCGAGCGTGGCTACACCTTC

V: TRBV28
D: -
J: TRBJ1-2
length: 16
size: -
CDR3: CASSLGRSRGAYGYTF
DNA: TGTGCCAGCAGTTTGGGTCGATCCCGGGGAGCGTATGGCTACACCTTC

V: TRBV29-1
D: -
J: TRBJ1-1
length: 11
size: -
CDR3: CSVEGNTEAFF
DNA: TGCAGCGTTGAAGGGAACACTGAAGCTTTCTTT

V: TRBV11-2
D: TRBD1
J: TRBJ2-2
length: 15
size: -
CDR3: CASSLTGNLAGELFF
DNA: TGTGCCAGCAGCCTGACAGGGAATTTGGCCGGGGAGCTGTTTTTT

V: TRBV7-2
D: -
J: TRBJ1-5
length: 15
size: -
CDR3: CASSLRDSSRQPQHF
DNA: TGTGCCAGCAGCTTGCGAGACAGTTCCCGTCAGCCCCAGCATTTT

V: TRBV6-1
D: -
J: TRBJ2-2
length: 13
size: -
CDR3: CASSLVFTGELFF
DNA: TGTGCCAGCAGTCTCGTATTCACCGGGGAGCTGTTTTTT

V: TRBV7-9
D: -
J: TRBJ2-5
length: 14
size: -
CDR3: CASSRGAGVETQYF
DNA: TGTGCCAGCAGCCGGGGGGCGGGAGTAGAGACCCAGTACTTC

V: TRBV30
D: TRBD1
J: TRBJ1-3
length: 16
size: few
CDR3: CAWAPGQGPVGNTIYF
DNA: TGTGCCTGGGCGCCGGGACAGGGACCCGTCGGAAACACCATATATTTT

V: TRBV6-1
D: TRBD1
J: TRBJ2-2
length: 15
size: -
CDR3: CASSEDRAFGGELFF
DNA: TGTGCCAGCAGTGAGGACAGGGCATTTGGCGGGGAGCTGTTTTTT

V: TRBV9
D: TRBD1
J: TRBJ2-2
length: 14
size: -
CDR3: CASSGTGYTGELFF
DNA: TGTGCCAGCAGCGGGACAGGGTACACCGGGGAGCTGTTTTTT

V: TRBV2
D: TRBD2
J: TRBJ2-1
length: 17
size: -
CDR3: CASSEPGLADDYNEQFF
DNA: TGTGCCAGCAGTGAACCCGGACTAGCGGACGACTACAATGAGCAGTTCTTC

V: TRBV6-1
D: -
J: TRBJ1-2
length: 18
size: few
CDR3: CASSEASFGWADNYGYTF
DNA: TGTGCCAGCAGTGAAGCCTCATTTGGGTGGGCTGATAACTATGGCTACACCTTC

V: TRBV19
D: TRBD1
J: TRBJ2-5
length: 13
size: once
CDR3: CASSRDRQETQYF
DNA: TGTGCCAGCTCCCGGGACAGGCAAGAGACCCAGTACTTC

V: TRBV9
D: -
J: TRBJ2-3
length: 15
size: -
CDR3: CASSVVSERTDTQYF
DNA: TGTGCCAGCAGCGTTGTTTCTGAACGCACAGATACGCAGTATTTT

V: TRBV5-1
D: TRBD2
J: TRBJ2-3
length: 16
size: -
CDR3: CASSPERVAGADTQYF
DNA: TGCGCCAGCAGCCCCGAAAGGGTAGCGGGAGCAGATACGCAGTATTTT

V: TRBV7-3
D: -
J: TRBJ2-5
length: 11
size: -
CDR3: CASSFSETQYF
DNA: TGTGCCAGCAGCTTTTCGGAGACCCAGTACTTC

V: TRBV9
D: TRBD2
J: TRBJ2-5
length: 18
size: -
CDR3: CASSAAPSTSWSRETQYF
DNA: TGTGCCAGCAGCGCCGCCCCCTCGACTAGCTGGAGTCGGGAGACCCAGTACTTC

V: TRBV19
D: -
J: TRBJ1-5
length: 17
size: medium-sized
CDR3: CASSPLEGQYSNQPQHF
DNA: TGTGCCAGTAGCCCTCTGGAAGGACAGTATAGCAATCAGCCCCAGCATTTT

V: TRBV12-5
D: TRBD1
J: TRBJ1-1
length: 16
size: -
CDR3: CASGLYPLDRGFEAFF
DNA: TGTGCTAGTGGTTTGTACCCCCTGGACAGGGGATTTGAAGCTTTCTTT

V: TRBV9
D: TRBD2
J: TRBJ2-5
length: 18
size: -
CDR3: CASSPRNPGLAGRETQYF
DNA: TGTGCCAGCAGCCCAAGAAACCCGGGGCTAGCGGGAAGAGAGACCCAGTACTTC

V: TRBV19
D: TRBD1
J: TRBJ1-5
length: 15
size: -
CDR3: CASSAQTGKGQPQHF
DNA: TGTGCCAGTAGTGCCCAGACAGGGAAGGGGCAGCCCCAGCATTTT

V: TRBV7-8
D: -
J: TRBJ1-5
length: 13
size: -
CDR3: CASSLKENQPQHF
DNA: TGTGCCAGCAGCTTAAAGGAGAATCAGCCCCAGCATTTT

V: TRBV9
D: TRBD1
J: TRBJ1-4
length: 14
size: few
CDR3: CASSVTSRGEEVFF
DNA: TGTGCCAGCAGCGTAACTTCCAGGGGGGAGGAGGTGTTTTTT

V: TRBV4-3
D: TRBD2
J: TRBJ2-5
length: 18
size: few
CDR3: CASSQDWTSGGLQETQYF
DNA: TGCGCCAGCAGCCAAGATTGGACTAGCGGGGGCCTCCAAGAGACCCAGTACTTC

V: TRBV7-2
D: TRBD1
J: TRBJ2-7
length: 16
size: -
CDR3: CASSPILQGVTYEQYF
DNA: TGTGCCAGCAGCCCAATCCTACAGGGGGTAACCTACGAGCAGTACTTC

V: TRBV19
D: -
J: TRBJ2-3
length: 14
size: -
CDR3: CASSIGTETDTQYF
DNA: TGTGCCAGTAGTATAGGGACAGAGACAGATACGCAGTATTTT

V: TRBV10-3
D: -
J: TRBJ1-4
length: 19
size: -
CDR3: CAISESINRGSNVNVGLFF
DNA: TGTGCCATCAGTGAGTCGATTAATCGGGGATCGAACGTGAATGTAGGACTGTTTTTT

V: TRBV6-6
D: TRBD1
J: TRBJ1-2
length: 14
size: -
CDR3: CASSSGQEGGGYTF
DNA: TGTGCCAGCAGTTCCGGACAGGAGGGGGGTGGCTACACCTTC

V: TRBV28
D: -
J: TRBJ2-7
length: 11
size: -
CDR3: CAIRQNYEQYF
DNA: TGTGCCATTCGACAGAACTACGAGCAGTACTTC

V: TRBV2
D: -
J: TRBJ2-6
length: 15
size: -
CDR3: CASREQGSGANVLTF
DNA: TGTGCCAGCAGGGAACAGGGATCCGGGGCCAACGTCCTGACTTTC

V: TRBV5-1
D: -
J: TRBJ1-1
length: 13
size: -
CDR3: CASSSVGDTEAFF
DNA: TGCGCCAGCAGCTCCGTCGGGGACACTGAAGCTTTCTTT

V: TRBV4-2
D: TRBD1
J: TRBJ2-3
length: 17
size: -
CDR3: CASSQGIQGARTDTQYF
DNA: TGTGCCAGCAGCCAAGGAATTCAGGGGGCGCGGACAGATACGCAGTATTTT

V: TRBV27
D: TRBD1
J: TRBJ1-6
length: 13
size: -
CDR3: CASRDREGSPLHF
DNA: TGTGCCAGCAGGGACAGGGAGGGTTCACCCCTCCACTTT

V: TRBV11-3
D: -
J: TRBJ1-1
length: 15
size: -
CDR3: CASSPSGRMNTEAFF
DNA: TGTGCCAGCAGCCCATCGGGAAGAATGAACACTGAAGCTTTCTTT

V: TRBV5-6
D: TRBD1
J: TRBJ2-3
length: 17
size: once
CDR3: CASSLLLGQGFTDTQYF
DNA: TGTGCCAGCAGCTTGCTTCTGGGACAGGGGTTCACAGATACGCAGTATTTT